Shown below are 11 T cell receptor beta chains from a single sample sequenced in a study of blood T cell repertoires in COVID-19. Generated by immunoSEQ multiplex PCR, the TCRdb table keeps only in-frame clones and is missing some. The sample consists of just over 200,000 clones, 60% to 85% of them appearing once. Material: peripheral blood. All receptors derive from a woman in her 70s with acute or convalescent COVID-19.

The V and J genes are TRBV18 and TRBJ2-3; 7 bases align to TRBD2. J was trimmed by 0 bases and V by 3 bases; bases with no gene match: 9. This CDR3 is built from 17 residues. CDR1 and CDR2 (germline): KGHSH, LQKENI. The CDR3 bases are TGTGCCAGCTCACCGGGTGGCGGGGGAAGCAGCACAGATACGCAGTATTTT. Its protein product is CASSPGGGGSSTDTQYF.

The chain employs TRBV19 and TRBJ2-7, with D perhaps TRBD2 (5 bases). This CDR3 spans 13 amino acids. Deletions cut 8 bases from V and 0 bases from J, with 11 bases between. CDR1 is LNHDA and CDR2 is SQIVND in the germline V gene (reference sequence). The CDR3 reads CASRDQPSYEQYF. The CDR3 DNA reads as TGTGCCAGTCGGGATCAACCCTCCTACGAGCAGTACTTC.

This clone occurred a few times. The rearrangement uses TRBV20-1 and TRBJ2-5; 11 bases align to TRBD2. Germline values: CDR1 DFQATT, CDR2 SNEGSKA (reference sequence). V gave up 3 bases and J gave up 0 bases; unmatched junction bases: 21. The CDR3 covers 21 residues. CDR3 DNA: TGCAGTGCTAGTCCCTTCAGCGACCTTCAACTAGCGGGAGAATACCAAGAGACCCAGTACTTC. Its protein is CSASPFSDLQLAGEYQETQYF.

The CDR3: CASSHQLAETQYF. The CDR3 nucleotides are TGTGCCAGCAGCCACCAACTAGCGGAGACCCAGTACTTC. The gene calls are TRBV3-1 (or the pseudogene TRBV3-2) and TRBJ2-5; 7 nucleotides align to TRBD2. This CDR3 contains 13 residues. The germline V gene encodes CDR1 LGHDT and CDR2 YNNKEL (reference sequence). V shed 3 bases and J 5 bases; nucleotides not matched to a gene: 3.

The chain links TRBV27 to TRBJ1-1; TRBD1 agrees at 8 bases. Germline V lookup: CDR1 MNHEY, CDR2 SMNVEV (reference sequence). After removal of 7 bases from V and 4 bases from J, the junction contained 11 bases not matched to a gene. The CDR3 spans 15 residues. The CDR3 nucleotides are TGTGCCAGCAAGAGGCCCACAGGGGGAGGCACTGAAGCTTTCTTT. Translated, it gives CASKRPTGGGTEAFF.

The chain combines TRBV2 with TRBJ2-5; 7 nucleotides line up with TRBD2. V lost 7 bases and J lost 5; bases outside the gene matches: 13. The V gene's germline CDR1 is SNHLY and CDR2 FYNNEI. The CDR3 contains 15 residues. The CDR3 region has the DNA TGTGCCAGCACCGGACTAGTTGATCATGAGGAGACCCAGTACTTC. Amino acids: CASTGLVDHEETQYF.

The chain carries TRBV21-1 and TRBJ2-3; TRBD1 is the table's D call and was not checked against the DNA. TRBV21-1 is shown as a pseudogene. The CDR3 length is 16 residues. The CDR3 sequence is CASSKSKDRSTDTQYF. The CDR3 coding sequence is TGTGCCAGCAGCAAATCGAAGGACAGGAGCACAGATACGCAGTATTTT.

The rearrangement uses TRBV24-1 and TRBJ2-5, with 13 bases that match TRBD2. The CDR3 is made up of 16 amino acids. CDR1 is KGHDR, CDR2 SFDVKD, per germline. After removal of 5 bases from V and 2 bases from J, the junction contained 4 bases not matched to a gene. The CDR3 loop reads CATSGPGLAGQETQYF. In DNA, the CDR3 is TGTGCCACCAGTGGTCCGGGACTAGCGGGGCAAGAGACCCAGTACTTC.

The genes are TRBV9 and TRBJ2-1, with a tentative D call TRBD2 (6 bases). The V and J ends lost 0 bases and 0 bases respectively, with 10 bases between them. The CDR3 spans 16 residues. Per the germline V gene, CDR1 is SGDLS and CDR2 is YYNGEE. The CDR3 nucleotides read TGTGCCAGCAGCGTAGTTGGGAGGTCCTCCTACAATGAGCAGTTCTTC. Protein product: CASSVVGRSSYNEQFF.

The chain is built from TRBV9 and TRBJ2-2, with TRBD2 identical over 8 bases. V dropped 4 bases and J dropped 7; count of bases not matched to a gene: 9. The CDR3 is made up of 15 amino acids. The germline V gene encodes CDR1 SGDLS and CDR2 YYNGEE. The CDR3 nucleotides read TGTGCCAGCAGCCCTAGAGCGGGAGCGGACGGGGAGCTGTTTTTT. Protein sequence: CASSPRAGADGELFF. Full variable domain (rest looked up from reference TRBV9 and TRBJ2-2): DSGVTQTPKHLITATGQRVTLRCSPRSGDLSVYWYQQSLDQGLQFLIQYYNGEERAKGNILERFSAQQFPDLHSELNLSSLELGDSALYFCASSPRAGADGELFFGEGSRLTVL.

This clone appeared once. J is TRBJ2-1 and V is TRBV15, with TRBD2 matching 13 bases. With 5 bases clipped from V and 7 bases from J, the junction kept 5 bases outside the gene matches. This CDR3 contains 15 residues. Per the germline V gene, CDR1 is LNHNV and CDR2 is YYDKDF (reference sequence). CDR3 DNA: TGTGCCACCAGCCTTCAGACTAGCGGGAGGAATGAGCAGTTCTTC. This translates into CATSLQTSGRNEQFF.